This T cell receptor beta chain comes out of a study of prognosis after radiotherapy for stage I lung cancer. Amplification of the TCR beta CDR3 (from genomic DNA) was done by two-round multiplex PCR. Amplification during the initial PCR round employed primers specific to each TRBV and TRBJ gene. TCRdb recomputed calls from the multiplex PCR reads with MiXCR, one row per CDR3 protein. The table shows tens of thousands of distinct CDR3 sequences, with less than 30% occurring only once. V was clipped by 5 bases and J by 0 bases, with 3 bases between them. This CDR3 is built from 12 residues. This clonotype showed up many times.

The specimen comprised PBMCs, sampled before or after stereotactic body radiation therapy (not recorded which). This rearrangement joins TRBV12-3 or TRBV12-4 to TRBJ2-3; D is ambiguous. The receptor was derived from a donor aged 50 or older with non-small cell lung cancer. This chain's CDR3 is CASSGSTDTQYF. In DNA form, the CDR3 reads TGTGCCAGCAGTGGGAGCACAGATACGCAGTATTTT.